Each of the 16 T cell receptor beta chains below was sequenced from the same sample in a study of T cells expressing NK-cell markers. Using the 5' RACE reads, TCRdb records one entry per CDR3 protein without DNA. This repertoire includes about 430,000 distinct CDR3 sequences. Sequenced material: blood T cells: a sorted CD56 or NKG2C T cell subset, CD4+ or CD8+ T cells, or bulk PBMC T cells (not recorded which). The source of these receptors is a woman aged 50 to 65 in good health.

The chain employs TRBV20-1 and TRBJ2-1. Germline values: CDR1 DFQATT, CDR2 SNEGSKA (reference sequence). The CDR3 is 17 amino acids. CDR3 loop: CSARDLESGSSYNEQFF.

The chain recombines TRBV5-1 with TRBJ2-2. The CDR3 spans 16 residues. Looked up from germline, CDR1 is SGHRS and CDR2 is YFSETQ. The CDR3 loop reads CASSLSEVGNTGELFF. Looking up the rest from reference TRBV5-1 and TRBJ2-2 gives the full variable domain: KAGVTQTPRYLIKTRGQQVTLSCSPISGHRSVSWYQQTPGQGLQFLFEYFSETQRNKGNFPGRFSGRQFSNSRSEMNVSTLELGDSALYLCASSLSEVGNTGELFFGEGSRLTVL.

The chain joins TRBV5-6 to TRBJ2-1; no DNA is available, so the TRBD2 call from TCRdb remains unchecked. This CDR3 is built from 14 residues. CDR1 and CDR2 from the germline V gene are SGHDT and YYEEEE. CDR3 sequence: CASKTSGRYNEQFF.

The gene calls are TRBV12-3 or TRBV12-4 and TRBJ1-1. The CDR3 totals 14 residues. The CDR3 spells CASSQSALTGEAFF.

V gene TRBV28 combines with J gene TRBJ2-5. This CDR3 contains 12 residues. Germline CDR1 reads MDHEN; CDR2 reads SYDVKM. The CDR3 protein is CASRQFMKTQYF.

The J gene is TRBJ2-7, the V gene TRBV12-3 or TRBV12-4; the TCRdb call, TRBD1, lacks DNA for checking. The CDR3 covers 16 residues. The CDR3: CASSRPTGRVGYEQYF.

This chain joins TRBV5-1 and TRBJ2-1; TCRdb's assignment of TRBD1 cannot be checked, as there is no DNA. The CDR3 is made up of 15 amino acids. Germline CDR1 SGHRS, CDR2 YFSETQ. The CDR3 loop is CASSFGDRLRNEQFF.

The chain couples TRBV5-1 to TRBJ2-1. Germline V CDR1 and CDR2: SGHRS, YFSETQ. The CDR3 has 13 amino acids. The CDR3 reads CASSATTYNEQFF. Full variable domain (rest looked up from reference TRBV5-1 and TRBJ2-1): KAGVTQTPRYLIKTRGQQVTLSCSPISGHRSVSWYQQTPGQGLQFLFEYFSETQRNKGNFPGRFSGRQFSNSRSEMNVSTLELGDSALYLCASSATTYNEQFFGPGTRLTVL.

This clonotype registers medium-sized by frequency. This sequence joins TRBV5-1 and TRBJ1-5; TCRdb's assignment of TRBD1 cannot be checked, as there is no DNA. The CDR3 has 15 amino acids. Germline V gene data show CDR1 as SGHRS and CDR2 as YFSETQ. CDR3 loop: CASSLSGELNQPQHF.

The chain links TRBV5-1 to TRBJ2-5; checking the TCRdb D call of TRBD1 is not possible without DNA. This CDR3 comprises 15 residues. Germline CDR1 and CDR2: SGHRS and YFSETQ. The CDR3 protein is CASSRQGGPQETQYF.

V and J are TRBV24-1 and TRBJ2-5. The germline CDR1 and CDR2 sequences are KGHDR and SFDVKD. This CDR3 contains 15 residues. CDR3 amino acids: CATSDLPTDGETQYF.

The V call is TRBV2, the J call TRBJ1-2. The germline CDR1 and CDR2 sequences are SNHLY and FYNNEI. This CDR3 is built from 16 residues. The CDR3 is CASIPYTVTANYGYTF. The whole variable domain, filled in from reference TRBV2 and TRBJ1-2, reads EPEVTQTPSHQVTQMGQEVILRCVPISNHLYFYWYRQILGQKVEFLVSFYNNEISEKSEIFDDQFSVERPDGSNFTLKIRSTKLEDSAMYFCASIPYTVTANYGYTFGSGTRLTVV.

The chain links TRBV30 to TRBJ2-1; TCRdb designates TRBD2, a call that cannot be tested without DNA. The CDR3 totals 18 residues. CDR1 is GTSNPN and CDR2 is SVGIG in the germline V gene (reference sequence). The CDR3 here is CAWMGGLARGSSYNEQFF.

V gene TRBV20-1 combines with J gene TRBJ2-1. This CDR3 is built from 13 residues. The germline V gene encodes CDR1 DFQATT and CDR2 SNEGSKA (reference sequence). The CDR3 spells CSARFFSGNEQFF.

The chain employs TRBV20-1 and TRBJ2-5; the TRBD2 assignment by TCRdb is unverifiable without DNA. This CDR3 is built from 18 residues. CDR1 is DFQATT, CDR2 SNEGSKA, per germline (reference sequence). CDR3 loop: CSANPVNLAGGLRETQYF.

J is TRBJ2-2 and V is TRBV28; TCRdb outputs TRBD1, but without DNA this stays unchecked. CDR1 is MDHEN and CDR2 is SYDVKM in the germline V gene. The CDR3 length is 17 residues. CDR3 in amino acids: CASSKFSRDRKTGELFF.